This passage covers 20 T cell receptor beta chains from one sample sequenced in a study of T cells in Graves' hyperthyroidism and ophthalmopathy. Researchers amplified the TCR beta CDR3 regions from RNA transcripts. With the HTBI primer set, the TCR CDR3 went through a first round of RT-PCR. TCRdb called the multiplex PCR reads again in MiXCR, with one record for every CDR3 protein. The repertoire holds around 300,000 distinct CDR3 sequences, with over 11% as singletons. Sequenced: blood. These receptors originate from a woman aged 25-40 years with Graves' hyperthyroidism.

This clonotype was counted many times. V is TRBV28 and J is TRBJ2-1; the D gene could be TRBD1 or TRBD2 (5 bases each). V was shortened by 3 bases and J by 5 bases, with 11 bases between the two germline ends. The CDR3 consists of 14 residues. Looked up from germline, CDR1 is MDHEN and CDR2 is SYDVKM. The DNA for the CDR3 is TGTGCCAGCAGTTTCGGGGACCCGGACAATGAGCAGTTCTTC. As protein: CASSFGDPDNEQFF. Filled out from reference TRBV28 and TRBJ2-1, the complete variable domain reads DVKVTQSSRYLVKRTGEKVFLECVQDMDHENMFWYRQDPGLGLRLIYFSYDVKMKEKGDIPEGYSVSREKKERFSLILESASTNQTSMYLCASSFGDPDNEQFFGPGTRLTVL.

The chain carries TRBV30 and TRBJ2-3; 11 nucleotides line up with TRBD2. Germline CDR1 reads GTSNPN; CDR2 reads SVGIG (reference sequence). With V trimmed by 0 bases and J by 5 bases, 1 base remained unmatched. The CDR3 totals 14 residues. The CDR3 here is CAWSVGLAGDTQYF. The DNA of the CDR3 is TGTGCCTGGAGTGTAGGACTAGCGGGAGATACGCAGTATTTT.

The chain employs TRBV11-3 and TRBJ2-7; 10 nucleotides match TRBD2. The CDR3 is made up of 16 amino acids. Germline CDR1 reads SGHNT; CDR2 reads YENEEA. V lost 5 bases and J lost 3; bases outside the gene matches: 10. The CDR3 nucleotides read TGTGCCAGCAGCGCCGCCTCCGGGACTAGCGTCTACGAGCAGTACTTC. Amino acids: CASSAASGTSVYEQYF.

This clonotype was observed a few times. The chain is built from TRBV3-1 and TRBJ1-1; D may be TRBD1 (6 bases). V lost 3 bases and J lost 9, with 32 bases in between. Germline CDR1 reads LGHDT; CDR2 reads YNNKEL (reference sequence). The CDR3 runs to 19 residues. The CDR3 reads CASSHYGAGVFRRDKKAFF. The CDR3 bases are TGTGCCAGCAGCCATTACGGCGCGGGGGTTTTTCGCCGGGACAAAAAAGCTTTCTTT. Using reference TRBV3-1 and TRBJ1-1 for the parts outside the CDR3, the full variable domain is DTAVSQTPKYLVTQMGNDKSIKCEQNLGHDTMYWYKQDSKKFLKIMFSYNNKELIINETVPNRFSPKSPDKAHLNLHINSLELGDSAVYFCASSHYGAGVFRRDKKAFFGQGTRLTVV.

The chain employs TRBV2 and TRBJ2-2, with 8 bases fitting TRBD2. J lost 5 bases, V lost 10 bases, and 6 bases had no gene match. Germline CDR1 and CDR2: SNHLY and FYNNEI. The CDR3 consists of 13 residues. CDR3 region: CATPGGGTGELFF. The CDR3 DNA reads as TGTGCCACCCCTGGCGGGGGGACCGGGGAGCTGTTTTTT.

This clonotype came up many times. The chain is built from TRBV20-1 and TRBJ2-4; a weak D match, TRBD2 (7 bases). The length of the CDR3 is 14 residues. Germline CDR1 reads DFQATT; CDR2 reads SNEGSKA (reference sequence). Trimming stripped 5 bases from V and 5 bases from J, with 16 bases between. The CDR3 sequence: CSALPGRGQNIQYF. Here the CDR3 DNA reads TGCAGTGCTTTGCCGGGGCGGGGGCAAAACATTCAGTACTTC.

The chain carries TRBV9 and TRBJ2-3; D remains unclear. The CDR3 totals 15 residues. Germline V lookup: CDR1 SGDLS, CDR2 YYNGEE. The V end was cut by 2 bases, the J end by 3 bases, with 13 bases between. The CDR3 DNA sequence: TGTGCCAGCAGCGTTATGGGTCTTGAGACAGATACGCAGTATTTT. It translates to CASSVMGLETDTQYF.

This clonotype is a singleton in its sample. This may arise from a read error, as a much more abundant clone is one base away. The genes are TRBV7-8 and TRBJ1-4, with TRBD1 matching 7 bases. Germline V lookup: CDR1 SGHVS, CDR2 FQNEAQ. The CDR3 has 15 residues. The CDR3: CAGSLALAGGEKLFF. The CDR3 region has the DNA TGTGCCGGCAGCTTAGCGCTGGCAGGGGGTGAAAAACTGTTTTTT.

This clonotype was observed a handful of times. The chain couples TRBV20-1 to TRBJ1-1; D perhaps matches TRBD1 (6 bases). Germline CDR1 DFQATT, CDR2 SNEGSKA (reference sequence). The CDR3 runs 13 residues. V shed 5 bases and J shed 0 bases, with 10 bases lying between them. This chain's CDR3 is CSAEQGLNTEAFF. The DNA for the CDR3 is TGCAGTGCTGAACAGGGACTGAACACTGAAGCTTTCTTT.

The CDR3 is CASSYSRGDRGAYEQYF. Here the CDR3 DNA reads TGTGCCAGCAGTTACTCGAGGGGGGACAGGGGGGCCTACGAGCAGTACTTC. The chain links TRBV6-5 to TRBJ2-7, with 11 bases matching TRBD1. Trimming cost V 0 bases and J 2 bases; bases outside gene matches: 6. From germline, CDR1 is MNHEY and CDR2 SVGAGI. This CDR3 comprises 17 residues.

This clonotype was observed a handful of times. The CDR3 DNA reads TGTGCCAGCAGGGGAGGGGGAACCTACAATGAGCAGTTCTTC. Its translation: CASRGGGTYNEQFF. The chain has TRBV27 and TRBJ2-1, with a weak D call TRBD2 (7 bases). This CDR3 is built from 14 residues. V lost 6 bases and J 2 bases, leaving 11 bases between the germline ends. Germline CDR1 reads MNHEY; CDR2 reads SMNVEV (reference sequence).

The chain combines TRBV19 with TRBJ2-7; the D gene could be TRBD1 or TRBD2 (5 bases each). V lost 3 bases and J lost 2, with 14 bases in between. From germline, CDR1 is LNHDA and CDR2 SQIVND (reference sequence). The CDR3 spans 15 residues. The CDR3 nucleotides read TGTGCCAGTAGTATTCTCCGGGACCCTGCCTACGAGCAGTACTTC. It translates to CASSILRDPAYEQYF.

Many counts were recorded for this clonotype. The CDR3 DNA reads as TGTGCCAGCAGTTCGGGAAAAAATTCACCCCTCCACTTT. The encoded protein is CASSSGKNSPLHF. This sequence joins TRBV12-3 or TRBV12-4 and TRBJ1-6; D is unresolved. The CDR3 is 13 residues long. Trimming shortened V by 4 bases and J by 7 bases, and 8 bases separated the two germline ends.

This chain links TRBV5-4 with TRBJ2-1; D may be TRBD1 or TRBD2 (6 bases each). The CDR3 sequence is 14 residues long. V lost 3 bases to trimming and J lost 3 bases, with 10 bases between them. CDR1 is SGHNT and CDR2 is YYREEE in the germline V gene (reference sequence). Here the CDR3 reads CASSSRDNYNEQFF. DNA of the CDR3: TGTGCCAGCAGCTCGCGGGACAACTACAATGAGCAGTTCTTC.

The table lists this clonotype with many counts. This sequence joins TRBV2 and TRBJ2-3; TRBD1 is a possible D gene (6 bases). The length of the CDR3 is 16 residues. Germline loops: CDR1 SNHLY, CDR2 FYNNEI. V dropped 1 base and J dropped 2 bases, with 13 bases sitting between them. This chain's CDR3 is CASSEEVDRSTDTQYF. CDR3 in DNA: TGTGCCAGCAGTGAAGAGGTGGACAGATCCACAGATACGCAGTATTTT.

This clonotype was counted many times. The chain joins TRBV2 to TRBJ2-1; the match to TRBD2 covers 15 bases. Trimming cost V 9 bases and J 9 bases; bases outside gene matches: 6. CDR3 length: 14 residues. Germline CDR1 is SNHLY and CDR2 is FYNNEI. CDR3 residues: CASSGLAGGSEQFF. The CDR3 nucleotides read TGTGCCAGTTCGGGACTAGCGGGAGGCAGTGAGCAGTTCTTC.

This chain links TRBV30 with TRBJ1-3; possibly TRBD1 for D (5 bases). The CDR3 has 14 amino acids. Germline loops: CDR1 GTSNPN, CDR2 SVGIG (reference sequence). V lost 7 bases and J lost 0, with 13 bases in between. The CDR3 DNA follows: TGTGCCTCGACCCGGGGCCTCTCTGGAAACACCATATATTTT. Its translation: CASTRGLSGNTIYF.

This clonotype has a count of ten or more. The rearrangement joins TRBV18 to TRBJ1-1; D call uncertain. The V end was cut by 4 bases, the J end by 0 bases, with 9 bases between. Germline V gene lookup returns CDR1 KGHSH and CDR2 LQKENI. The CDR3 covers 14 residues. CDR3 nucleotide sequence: TGTGCCAGCTCACAAAGGGATATGAACACTGAAGCTTTCTTT. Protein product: CASSQRDMNTEAFF.

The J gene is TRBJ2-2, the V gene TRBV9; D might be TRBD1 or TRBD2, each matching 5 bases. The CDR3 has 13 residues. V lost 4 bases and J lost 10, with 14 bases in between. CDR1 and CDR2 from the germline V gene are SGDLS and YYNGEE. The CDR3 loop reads CASSPGTSVELFF. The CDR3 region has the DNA TGTGCCAGCAGCCCAGGGACGTCCGTGGAGCTGTTTTTT.

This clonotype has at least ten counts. CDR3: CSAPVAGTGEQYF. CDR3 sequence (DNA): TGCAGTGCTCCAGTAGCCGGGACAGGGGAGCAGTACTTC. The chain joins TRBV20-1 to TRBJ2-7, with TRBD1 matching over 9 bases. The junction had 9 bases not matched to a gene; V was cut back by 5 bases and J by 7 bases. The CDR3 sequence is 13 residues long. Looked up from germline, CDR1 is DFQATT and CDR2 is SNEGSKA (reference sequence).